The clone carrying this TCR beta chain was recorded at least ten times. What it recognizes is unknown. For the second PCR, which ran for about 6 to 11 cycles, a sample-barcoded 5' primer and a J-beta primer mix were used. Each CDR3 protein is one row after TCRdb ran MiXCR on the 5' RACE reads. The sample yields fewer than 800,000 distinct CDR3 sequences, about half seen once. Trimming stripped 5 bases from V and 3 bases from J, with 12 bases between. The CDR3 is 14 amino acids. Germline V gives CDR1 SGHTA, CDR2 FQGNSA. The record originates from a study of blood T cells in healthy people across ages. The study's findings and limits: Not knowing donor CMV status may have confounded expanded clonotype changes. Naive CD4+ cells and diversity were both higher in long-lived donors than in aged donors.

The chain combines TRBV7-2 with TRBJ2-3; D is perhaps TRBD2 (5 bases). The sequenced sample was blood. This TCR was sampled from a woman aged 60 to 75 in good health. Here the CDR3 reads CASSPSGGTDTQYF. The CDR3 DNA follows: TGTGCCAGCAGCCCCAGCGGAGGAACAGATACGCAGTATTTT.